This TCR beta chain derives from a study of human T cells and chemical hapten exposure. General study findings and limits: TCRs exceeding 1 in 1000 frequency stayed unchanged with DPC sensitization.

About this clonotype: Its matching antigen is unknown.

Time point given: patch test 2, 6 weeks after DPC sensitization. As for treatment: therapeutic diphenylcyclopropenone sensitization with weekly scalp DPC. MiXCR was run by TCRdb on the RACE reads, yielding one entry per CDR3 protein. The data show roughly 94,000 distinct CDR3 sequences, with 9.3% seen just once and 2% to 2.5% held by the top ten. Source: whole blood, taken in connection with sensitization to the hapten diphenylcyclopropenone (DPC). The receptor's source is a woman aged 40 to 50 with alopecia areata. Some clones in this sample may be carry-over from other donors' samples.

The CDR3 loop reads CASSQNNEQFF. CDR3 coding DNA: TGCGCCAGCAGCCAGAACAATGAGCAGTTCTTC. The rearrangement uses TRBV4-3 and TRBJ2-1, with D hard to call. V gave up 3 bases and J gave up 5 bases, with 2 bases separating them. From germline, CDR1 is LGHNA and CDR2 YSLEER. This CDR3 has 11 amino acids.